Presented here are 13 T cell receptor beta chains from one specimen sequenced in a study of blood T cell repertoires in COVID-19 (dated by TCRdb to about 2020). Library creation used the immunoSEQ multiplex PCR assay. Here the immuneACCESS table is served through TCRdb, limited to in-frame sequences with V and J called. Missing clones are a known gap in these copies; in checked studies unresolved V genes cover under half, and the rest lacks a known reason. This sample lists about 400,000 clones; approximately 89% were detected once. 1.5% to 2% of the sample belongs to the ten largest clones. Sequencing used PBMCs or T cells enriched from blood (not recorded which). The receptors stem from a woman aged 30 to 39 who had recovered from COVID-19.

J is TRBJ2-2 and V is TRBV7-9; D is ambiguous. Per the germline V gene, CDR1 is SEHNR and CDR2 is FQNEAQ (reference sequence). The CDR3 covers 15 residues. Trimming pared 7 bases from V and 1 base from J, leaving 13 bases between. CDR3 in DNA: TGTGCCAGCACTACAAGAGGAATGAACACCGGGGAGCTGTTTTTT. Its translation: CASTTRGMNTGELFF.

The chain links TRBV7-9 to TRBJ1-1; TRBD1 agrees at 8 bases. Germline V gene data show CDR1 as SEHNR and CDR2 as FQNEAQ (reference sequence). V trimming: 6 bases; J trimming: 2 bases; junction bases outside the gene matches: 14. The length of the CDR3 is 17 residues. The CDR3 DNA is TGTGCCAGCAGACTCCCGACAGGGGACCCGCTTAACACTGAAGCTTTCTTT. Translating gives CASRLPTGDPLNTEAFF.

The rearrangement links TRBV15 to TRBJ1-6; 8 nucleotides match TRBD1. This CDR3 comprises 15 residues. CDR1 LNHNV and CDR2 YYDKDF come from the germline V gene (reference sequence). The J segment lost 8 bases and the V segment lost 0 bases, leaving 3 bases of the junction unmatched. The CDR3 region has the DNA TGTGCCACCAGCAGAGAGGACAGGGAGGATTCACCCCTCCACTTT. Translation: CATSREDREDSPLHF.

The chain joins TRBV5-6 to TRBJ2-7; tentative D call: TRBD1 (6 bases). V was clipped by 5 bases and J by 1 base, with 10 bases between them. The CDR3 has 13 amino acids. Germline V CDR1 and CDR2: SGHDT, YYEEEE. CDR3 residues: CASRGTGSYEQYF. The CDR3 DNA follows: TGTGCCAGCAGGGGTACAGGGTCCTACGAGCAGTACTTC.

The rearrangement joins TRBV5-1 to TRBJ2-1, with 12 bases identical to TRBD2. CDR1 and CDR2 from the germline V gene are SGHRS and YFSETQ. CDR3 size: 16 residues. The J segment lost 4 bases and the V segment lost 0 bases, leaving 2 bases of the junction unmatched. The CDR3 DNA sequence: TGCGCCAGCAGCTTGGTGACTAGCGGGAGATACAATGAGCAGTTCTTC. This gives the protein CASSLVTSGRYNEQFF.

The V call is TRBV12-3 or TRBV12-4, the J call TRBJ1-1; D remains ambiguous. The V and J ends lost 7 bases and 8 bases respectively, with 14 bases between them. This CDR3 has 12 amino acids. The CDR3 coding sequence is TGTGCCAGCACCTTGGGCCGGAACGAAGCTTTCTTT. Translation: CASTLGRNEAFF.

The CDR3 bases are TGTGCCAGCAGCGCTAGCGGGAGGGCCGTCTACGAGCAGTACTTC. Translating gives CASSASGRAVYEQYF. The chain couples TRBV9 to TRBJ2-7; 12 bases match TRBD2. Germline lookup yields CDR1 SGDLS and CDR2 YYNGEE. The trim removed 3 bases at V and 3 bases at J, leaving 4 bases unmatched. The CDR3 is 15 residues long.

The chain uses TRBV30 and TRBJ1-5; tentative D call: TRBD1 (6 bases). The CDR3 sequence is 13 residues long. Germline loops: CDR1 GTSNPN, CDR2 SVGIG (reference sequence). Trimming left V 3 bases short and J 0 bases short, with 6 bases between. CDR3 amino acids: CAWRGGSNQPQHF. In DNA form, the CDR3 reads TGTGCCTGGAGAGGGGGTAGCAATCAGCCCCAGCATTTT.

The rearrangement uses TRBV5-1 and TRBJ2-7; tentatively, D is TRBD1 (7 bases). This CDR3 region has 16 residues. Between the trimmed V and J ends, which lost 3 bases and 4 bases, there was a span of 20 bases. Germline loops: CDR1 SGHRS, CDR2 YFSETQ. The CDR3 DNA sequence: TGCGCCAGCAGCTATAGGGACAGCCGAAGCGGGTACGAGCAGTACTTC. Its translation is CASSYRDSRSGYEQYF.

The chain has TRBV27 and TRBJ2-7; TRBD1 matches at 10 bases. Trimming took 9 bases from V and 1 from J; bases not matched to a gene: 9. The CDR3 covers 15 residues. Germline lookup yields CDR1 MNHEY and CDR2 SMNVEV (reference sequence). DNA of the CDR3: TGTGCCAGTGGGACAGGGGCTAGTTCATCCTACGAGCAGTACTTC. Translating gives CASGTGASSSYEQYF.

The rearrangement joins TRBV20-1 to TRBJ2-7; the D is unclear. The germline V gene encodes CDR1 DFQATT and CDR2 SNEGSKA (reference sequence). CDR3 length: 11 amino acids. V lost 3 bases and J lost 10, with 13 bases in between. DNA of the CDR3: TGCAGTGCTAGCCTTAGGAGATTACAGTACTTC. Amino acid sequence: CSASLRRLQYF.

The rearrangement joins TRBV5-5 to TRBJ1-1, with unresolved D. The germline gives CDR1 SGHKS, CDR2 YYEKEE (reference sequence). V was pared by 4 bases and J by 0 bases, with 10 bases between. The CDR3 is made up of 14 amino acids. The CDR3 here is CASSGGGMNTEAFF. The DNA of the CDR3 is TGTGCCAGCAGCGGAGGTGGGATGAACACTGAAGCTTTCTTT. Using reference TRBV5-5 and TRBJ1-1 for the parts outside the CDR3, the full variable domain is DAGVTQSPTHLIKTRGQQVTLRCSPISGHKSVSWYQQVLGQGPQFIFQYYEKEERGRGNFPDRFSARQFPNYSSELNVNALLLGDSALYLCASSGGGMNTEAFFGQGTRLTVV.

CDR3 coding DNA: TGTGCCAGGCGGGCCATCGGTCAAGAGACCCAGTACTTC. Translating it yields CARRAIGQETQYF. The chain carries TRBV2 and TRBJ2-5; a possible D gene is TRBD2 (5 bases). The CDR3 length is 13 residues. Germline V CDR1 and CDR2: SNHLY, FYNNEI. V lost 9 bases to trimming and J lost 2 bases, with 13 bases between them.